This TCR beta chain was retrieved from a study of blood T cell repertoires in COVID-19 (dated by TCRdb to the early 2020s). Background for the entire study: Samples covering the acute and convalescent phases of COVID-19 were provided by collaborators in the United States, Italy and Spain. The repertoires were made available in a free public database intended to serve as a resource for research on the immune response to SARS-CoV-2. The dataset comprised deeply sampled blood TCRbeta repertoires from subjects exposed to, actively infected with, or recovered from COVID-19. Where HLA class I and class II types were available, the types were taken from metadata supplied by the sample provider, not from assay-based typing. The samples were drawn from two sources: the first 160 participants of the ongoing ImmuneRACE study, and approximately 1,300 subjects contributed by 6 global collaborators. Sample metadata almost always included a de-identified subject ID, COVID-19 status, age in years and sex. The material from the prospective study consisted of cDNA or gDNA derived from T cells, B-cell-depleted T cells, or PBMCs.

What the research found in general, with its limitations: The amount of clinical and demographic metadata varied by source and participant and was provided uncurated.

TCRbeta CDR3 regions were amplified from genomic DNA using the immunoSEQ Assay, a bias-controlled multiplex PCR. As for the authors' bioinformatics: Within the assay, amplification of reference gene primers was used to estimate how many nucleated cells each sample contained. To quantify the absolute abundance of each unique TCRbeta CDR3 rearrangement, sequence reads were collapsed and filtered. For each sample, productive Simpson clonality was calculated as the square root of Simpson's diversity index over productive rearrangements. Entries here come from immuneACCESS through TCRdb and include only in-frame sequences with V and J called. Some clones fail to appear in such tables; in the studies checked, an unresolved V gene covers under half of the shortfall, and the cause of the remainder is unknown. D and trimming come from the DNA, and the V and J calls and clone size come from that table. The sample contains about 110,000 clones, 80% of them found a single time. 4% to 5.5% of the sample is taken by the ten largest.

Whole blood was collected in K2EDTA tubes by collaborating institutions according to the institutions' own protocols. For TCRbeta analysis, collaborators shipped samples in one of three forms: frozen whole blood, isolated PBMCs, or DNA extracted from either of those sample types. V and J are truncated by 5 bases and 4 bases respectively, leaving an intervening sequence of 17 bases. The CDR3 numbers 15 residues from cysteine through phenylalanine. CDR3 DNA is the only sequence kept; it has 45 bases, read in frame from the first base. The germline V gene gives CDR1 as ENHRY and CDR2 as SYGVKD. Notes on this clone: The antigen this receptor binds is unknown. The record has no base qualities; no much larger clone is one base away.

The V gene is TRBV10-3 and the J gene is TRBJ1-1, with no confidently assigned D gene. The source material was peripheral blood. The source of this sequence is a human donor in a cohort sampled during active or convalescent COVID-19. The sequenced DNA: TGTGCCATCAGTAAAGGAAGAGGGTTTGGCACTGAAGCTTTCTTT. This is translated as CAISKGRGFGTEAFF.